Each of the 24 T cell receptor beta chains below was sequenced from the same sample in a study of blood T cell repertoires in COVID-19. Libraries were prepared by immunoSEQ multiplex PCR; TCRdb keeps only in-frame clonotypes and omits some of them. The sample includes 60,000 or so clones, 75% to 90% seen only once; the top ten take 10% to 15%. The source material was peripheral blood. The receptor set was obtained from a human donor in a cohort sampled during active COVID-19.

The V gene is TRBV13, the J gene TRBJ2-2, with D unclear. The V end lost 2 bases, the J end lost 0 bases, and 7 bases lay between the germline ends. Germline CDR1 PRHDT, CDR2 FYEKMQ (reference sequence). The CDR3 has 15 residues. CDR3 protein: CASSLTFANTGELFF. The CDR3 bases are TGTGCCAGCAGCTTAACATTCGCGAACACCGGGGAGCTGTTTTTT.

The rearrangement links TRBV3-1 (or the pseudogene TRBV3-2) to TRBJ2-5; D gene ambiguous. The germline V gene encodes CDR1 LGHDT and CDR2 YNNKEL (reference sequence). The V and J ends lost 3 bases and 0 bases respectively, with 11 bases between them. The CDR3 has 15 residues. Here the CDR3 DNA reads TGTGCCAGCAGCCATTGGCCAGGATACCAAGAGACCCAGTACTTC. Protein sequence: CASSHWPGYQETQYF.

The chain links TRBV5-4 to TRBJ2-5; the match to TRBD1 covers 8 bases. Germline CDR1 reads SGHNT; CDR2 reads YYREEE (reference sequence). This CDR3 contains 13 residues. V lost 4 bases to trimming and J lost 4 bases; unmatched junction nucleotides: 3. The CDR3 bases are TGTGCCAGCAGCCGGACAGGGCGAGAGACCCAGTACTTC. This codes for CASSRTGRETQYF. Full variable domain (missing parts from reference TRBV5-4 and TRBJ2-5): ETGVTQSPTHLIKTRGQQVTLRCSSQSGHNTVSWYQQALGQGPQFIFQYYREEENGRGNFPPRFSGLQFPNYSSELNVNALELDDSALYLCASSRTGRETQYFGPGTRLLVL.

This clone has a handful of counts. This chain uses TRBV5-6 with TRBJ1-3; the D gene is possibly TRBD1 (6 bases). Germline CDR1 reads SGHDT; CDR2 reads YYEEEE. The V end was cut by 4 bases, the J end by 0 bases, with 23 bases between. The CDR3 runs to 19 residues. The CDR3: CASSTLQGRAGNSGNTIYF. The CDR3 bases are TGTGCCAGCAGCACCTTACAGGGACGGGCTGGCAACTCTGGAAACACCATATATTTT.

The chain uses TRBV14 and TRBJ1-1; D is uncertain. V lost 0 bases and J lost 4, with 9 bases in between. Germline CDR1 SGHDN, CDR2 FVKESK. This CDR3 is built from 14 residues. The CDR3 spells CASSQDTVVTEAFF. CDR3 sequence (DNA): TGTGCCAGCAGCCAAGATACAGTTGTCACTGAAGCTTTCTTT.

This sequence joins TRBV6-5 and TRBJ2-1; TRBD1 aligns across 10 bases. V gave up 8 bases and J gave up 0 bases; unmatched junction bases: 1. CDR1 is MNHEY and CDR2 is SVGAGI in the germline V gene. The CDR3 loop spans 14 amino acids. CDR3 nucleotides: TGTGCCAGCCGGACAGGGGGCTCCTACAATGAGCAGTTCTTC. It translates to CASRTGGSYNEQFF.

CDR3 sequence (DNA): TGTGCCAGCACGCAGGGTGGACAGCCCCAGCATTTT. Its translation: CASTQGGQPQHF. The chain is built from TRBV2 and TRBJ1-5; TRBD1 might be the D (5 bases). CDR3 length equals 12 residues. Germline values: CDR1 SNHLY, CDR2 FYNNEI. The V and J ends lost 7 bases and 7 bases respectively, with 11 bases between them.

The chain couples TRBV3-1 (or the pseudogene TRBV3-2) to TRBJ2-3; perhaps TRBD2 as D (7 bases). The CDR3 spans 14 residues. Deletions cut 3 bases from V and 7 bases from J, with 14 bases between. From germline, CDR1 is LGHDT and CDR2 YNNKEL (reference sequence). DNA for the CDR3: TGTGCCAGCAGCCACTCGGGGGGCAAGAATACGCAGTATTTT. It specifies CASSHSGGKNTQYF.

The chain's CDR3 is CASSYAAQINSPLHF. As DNA, the CDR3 is TGTGCCAGCAGTTATGCTGCACAGATTAATTCACCCCTCCACTTT. The chain combines TRBV6-5 with TRBJ1-6, with D unresolved. Trimming stripped 3 bases from V and 6 bases from J, with 12 bases between. CDR1 and CDR2 (germline): MNHEY, SVGAGI. This CDR3 region has 15 residues.

The rearrangement links TRBV3-1 (or the pseudogene TRBV3-2) to TRBJ2-7; 7 bases are shared with TRBD1. Germline values: CDR1 LGHDT, CDR2 YNNKEL (reference sequence). J gave up 6 bases and V 2 bases, and 10 bases lay outside the gene matches. CDR3 size: 15 residues. For the CDR3, the DNA is TGTGCCAGCAGCCAACCCGGGACAGTGGGGTTCGAGCAGTACTTC. Protein: CASSQPGTVGFEQYF.

The chain carries TRBV3-1 (or the pseudogene TRBV3-2) and TRBJ1-4; tentatively, D is TRBD1 (5 bases). Per the germline V gene, CDR1 is LGHDT and CDR2 is YNNKEL (reference sequence). With 8 bases removed from V and 4 bases from J, the gap between germline ends came to 14 bases. This CDR3 is 14 amino acids long. Written as DNA, the CDR3 is TGTGCCAGCGGTGACCCGGGGGTTAATGAAAAACTGTTTTTT. Its translation is CASGDPGVNEKLFF.

The chain recombines TRBV7-9 with TRBJ2-1; TRBD2 is a possible D gene (6 bases). CDR3 length equals 12 residues. Germline V gives CDR1 SEHNR, CDR2 FQNEAQ (reference sequence). V shed 5 bases and J shed 9 bases, with 11 bases lying between them. The CDR3: CASSRLESEQFF. CDR3 sequence (DNA): TGTGCCAGCAGCCGACTAGAAAGTGAGCAGTTCTTC.

V and J are TRBV9 and TRBJ2-7; no clear D gene. V lost 4 bases to trimming and J lost 5 bases, with 19 bases between them. Germline values: CDR1 SGDLS, CDR2 YYNGEE. This CDR3 region has 15 residues. CDR3 protein: CASSLQTHLGDEQYF. The CDR3 coding sequence is TGTGCCAGCAGCTTACAGACGCACCTGGGCGACGAGCAGTACTTC.

The chain employs TRBV5-1 and TRBJ1-5, with D possibly being TRBD1 (5 bases). This CDR3 comprises 15 residues. Trimming shortened V by 0 bases and J by 7 bases, and 14 bases separated the two germline ends. CDR1 and CDR2 (germline): SGHRS, YFSETQ. The CDR3 region has the DNA TGCGCCAGCAGCTTGGATGGGACTCCTGGCCAGCCCCAGCATTTT. It codes for CASSLDGTPGQPQHF.

The chain has TRBV6-5 and TRBJ2-1, with 8 bases matching TRBD1. The V gene end was trimmed by 7 bases and the J gene end by 6 bases; junction bases not matched to a gene: 11. Germline V gives CDR1 MNHEY, CDR2 SVGAGI. The CDR3 spans 15 residues. This CDR3 is CASTPDRVRGNEQFF. CDR3 sequence (DNA): TGTGCCAGCACCCCGGACAGGGTGAGAGGCAATGAGCAGTTCTTC.

The J gene is TRBJ2-7, the V gene TRBV3-1 (or the pseudogene TRBV3-2); D gene ambiguous. From germline, CDR1 is LGHDT and CDR2 YNNKEL (reference sequence). V gave up 5 bases and J gave up 2 bases, with 16 bases separating them. This CDR3 is built from 15 residues. The CDR3 coding sequence is TGTGCCAGCAGCGATTCAGGTAAAAGGACCTACGAGCAGTACTTC. Protein product: CASSDSGKRTYEQYF.

This clone has only one observation. This sequence joins TRBV7-9 and TRBJ1-5; maybe TRBD1 (6 bases). Germline CDR1 SEHNR, CDR2 FQNEAQ (reference sequence). The CDR3 has 14 amino acids. Trimming took 1 base from V and 6 from J, leaving 10 bases between them. CDR3 coding DNA: TGTGCCAGCAGCTTAGACAGGGATCCTCAGCCCCAGCATTTT. Encoded protein: CASSLDRDPQPQHF.

The chain links TRBV6-5 to TRBJ2-1, with D possibly matching TRBD2 (6 bases). The CDR3 consists of 13 residues. CDR1 is MNHEY and CDR2 is SVGAGI in the germline V gene. With 6 bases removed from V and 6 bases from J, the gap between germline ends came to 12 bases. The CDR3 protein is CASSAGLSNEQFF. The CDR3 DNA follows: TGTGCCAGCAGCGCGGGACTGAGCAATGAGCAGTTCTTC.

The V gene is TRBV15, the J gene TRBJ1-6, with 11 bases identical to TRBD1. Germline V gene sequence: CDR1 LNHNV, CDR2 YYDKDF (reference sequence). This CDR3 comprises 15 residues. Trimming cost V 3 bases and J 13 bases; bases outside gene matches: 8. The CDR3 nucleotides are TGTGCCACCAGCAGTTCCGGGACAGGGGGTTGGCCCCTCCACTTT. Protein sequence: CATSSSGTGGWPLHF. The whole variable domain, remainder taken from reference TRBV15 and TRBJ1-6, is DAMVIQNPRYQVTQFGKPVTLSCSQTLNHNVMYWYQQKSSQAPKLLFHYYDKDFNNEADTPDNFQSRRPNTSFCFLDIRSPGLGDTAMYLCATSSSGTGGWPLHFGNGTRLTVT.

The CDR3 DNA reads as TGTGCCAGCAGCCCAGACGGACAGGGGATAAACTATGGCTACACCTTC. As protein: CASSPDGQGINYGYTF. The rearrangement joins TRBV7-9 to TRBJ1-2; 9 bases map to TRBD1. After removal of 5 bases from V and 2 bases from J, the junction contained 9 bases not matched to a gene. Germline V gene sequence: CDR1 SEHNR, CDR2 FQNEAQ (reference sequence). The CDR3 has 16 amino acids. The full variable domain, completed using reference TRBV7-9 and TRBJ1-2, is DTGVSQNPRHKITKRGQNVTFRCDPISEHNRLYWYRQTLGQGPEFLTYFQNEAQLEKSRLLSDRFSAERPKGSFSTLEIQRTEQGDSAMYLCASSPDGQGINYGYTFGSGTRLTVV.

The chain combines TRBV24-1 with TRBJ2-3; 10 bases agree with TRBD2. CDR3 length: 16 residues. V lost 4 bases to trimming and J lost 0 bases; unmatched junction nucleotides: 3. Germline CDR1 and CDR2: KGHDR and SFDVKD. For the CDR3, the DNA is TGTGCCACCAGTGAACCGGGACTAGCGAGCACAGATACGCAGTATTTT. Its translation is CATSEPGLASTDTQYF.

This chain links TRBV5-1 with TRBJ1-1, with TRBD1 matching 7 bases. Germline CDR1 and CDR2: SGHRS and YFSETQ. This CDR3 has 14 residues. Germline trimming cut 2 bases from V and 5 bases from J; bases unmatched to any gene: 6. CDR3 amino acids: CASSFRGGGTEAFF. The CDR3 bases are TGCGCCAGCAGCTTCCGAGGGGGCGGGACTGAAGCTTTCTTT.

The chain couples TRBV30 to TRBJ2-1; 10 nucleotides match TRBD1. Trimming removed 3 bases from V and 4 bases from J; junction bases left unmatched: 0. The V gene's germline CDR1 is GTSNPN and CDR2 SVGIG (reference sequence). This CDR3 spans 13 amino acids. The chain's CDR3 is CAWRDRGYNEQFF. The CDR3 DNA reads TGTGCCTGGAGGGACAGGGGGTACAATGAGCAGTTCTTC.

J is TRBJ2-5 and V is TRBV19; possibly TRBD1 for D (5 bases). V was pared by 3 bases and J by 5 bases, with 13 bases between. The germline V gene has CDR1 LNHDA and CDR2 SQIVND (reference sequence). The CDR3 extends over 14 amino acids. The CDR3 sequence: CASSMGLGGETQYF. CDR3 in DNA: TGTGCCAGTAGTATGGGGCTGGGTGGGGAGACCCAGTACTTC.